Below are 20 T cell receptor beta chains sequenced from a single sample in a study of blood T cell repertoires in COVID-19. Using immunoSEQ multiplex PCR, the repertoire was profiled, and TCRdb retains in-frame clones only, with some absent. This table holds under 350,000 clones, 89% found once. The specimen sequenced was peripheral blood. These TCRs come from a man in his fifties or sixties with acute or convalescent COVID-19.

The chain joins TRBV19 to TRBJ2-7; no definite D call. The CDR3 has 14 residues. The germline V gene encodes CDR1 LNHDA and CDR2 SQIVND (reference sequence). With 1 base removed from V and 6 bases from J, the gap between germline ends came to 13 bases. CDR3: CASSIGQTFGEQYF. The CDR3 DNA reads TGTGCCAGTAGTATAGGCCAGACATTCGGCGAGCAGTACTTC.

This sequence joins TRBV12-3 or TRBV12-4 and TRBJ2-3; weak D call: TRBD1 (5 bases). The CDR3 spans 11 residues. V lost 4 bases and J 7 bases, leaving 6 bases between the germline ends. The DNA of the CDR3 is TGTGCCAGCAGTTACAGGAATACGCAGTATTTT. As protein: CASSYRNTQYF.

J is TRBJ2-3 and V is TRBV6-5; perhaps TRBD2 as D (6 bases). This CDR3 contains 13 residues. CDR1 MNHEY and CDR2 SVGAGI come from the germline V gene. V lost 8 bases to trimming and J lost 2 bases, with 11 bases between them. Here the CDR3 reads CASRRGNTDTQYF. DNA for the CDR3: TGTGCCAGCCGCCGGGGGAACACAGATACGCAGTATTTT.

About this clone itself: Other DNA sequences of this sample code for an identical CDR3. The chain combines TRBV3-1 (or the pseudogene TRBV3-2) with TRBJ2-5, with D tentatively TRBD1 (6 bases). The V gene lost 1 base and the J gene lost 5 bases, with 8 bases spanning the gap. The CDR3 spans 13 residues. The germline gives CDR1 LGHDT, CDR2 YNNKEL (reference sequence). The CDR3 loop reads CASSQGGQETQYF. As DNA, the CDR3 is TGTGCCAGCAGCCAAGGAGGACAGGAGACCCAGTACTTC.

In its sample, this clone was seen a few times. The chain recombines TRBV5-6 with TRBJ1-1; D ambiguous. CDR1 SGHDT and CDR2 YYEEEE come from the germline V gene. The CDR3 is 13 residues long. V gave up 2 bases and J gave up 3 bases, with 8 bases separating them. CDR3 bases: TGTGCCAGCAGCTTTTTCCGGGACACTGAAGCTTTCTTT. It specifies CASSFFRDTEAFF.

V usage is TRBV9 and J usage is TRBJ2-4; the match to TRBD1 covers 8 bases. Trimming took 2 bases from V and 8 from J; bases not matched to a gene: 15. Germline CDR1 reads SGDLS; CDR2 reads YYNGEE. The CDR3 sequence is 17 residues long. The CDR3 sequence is CASSVGTGRGFQDIQYF. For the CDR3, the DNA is TGTGCCAGCAGCGTGGGGACAGGAAGGGGATTCCAGGACATTCAGTACTTC.

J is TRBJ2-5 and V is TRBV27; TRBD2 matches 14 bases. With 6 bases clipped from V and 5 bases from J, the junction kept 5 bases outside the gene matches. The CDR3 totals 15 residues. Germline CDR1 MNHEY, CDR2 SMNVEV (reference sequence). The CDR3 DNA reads TGTGCCAGCAGAAGACTAGCGGGGGGGCTGGAGACCCAGTACTTC. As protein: CASRRLAGGLETQYF.

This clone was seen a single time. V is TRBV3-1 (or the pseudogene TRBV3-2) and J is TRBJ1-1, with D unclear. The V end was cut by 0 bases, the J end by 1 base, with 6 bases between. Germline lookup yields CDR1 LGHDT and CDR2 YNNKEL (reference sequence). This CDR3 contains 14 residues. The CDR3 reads CASSQEWRNTEAFF. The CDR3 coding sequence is TGTGCCAGCAGCCAAGAGTGGAGGAACACTGAAGCTTTCTTT.

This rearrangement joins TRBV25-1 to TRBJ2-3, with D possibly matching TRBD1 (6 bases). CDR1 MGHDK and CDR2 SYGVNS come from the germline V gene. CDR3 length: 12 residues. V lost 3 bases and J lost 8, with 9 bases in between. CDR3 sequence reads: CASSEGAGTQYF. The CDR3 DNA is TGTGCCAGCAGTGAGGGGGCTGGTACGCAGTATTTT.

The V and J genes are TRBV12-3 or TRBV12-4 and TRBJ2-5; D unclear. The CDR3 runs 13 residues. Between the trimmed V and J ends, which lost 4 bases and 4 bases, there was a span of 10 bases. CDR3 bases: TGTGCCAGCAGTTCTACAGAGAGAGAGACCCAGTACTTC. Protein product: CASSSTERETQYF.

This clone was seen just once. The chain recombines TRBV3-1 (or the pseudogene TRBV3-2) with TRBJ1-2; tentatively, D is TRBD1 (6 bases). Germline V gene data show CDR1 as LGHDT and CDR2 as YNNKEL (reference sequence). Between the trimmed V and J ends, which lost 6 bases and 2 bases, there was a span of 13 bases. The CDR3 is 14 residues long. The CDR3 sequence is CASSQGTENYGYTF. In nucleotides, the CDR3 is TGTGCCAGCAGTCAGGGGACGGAGAACTATGGCTACACCTTC.

DNA of the CDR3: TGCGCCAGCAGCCTAGGACAGGGGGCGGTCACCGGGGAGCTGTTTTTT. Translating it yields CASSLGQGAVTGELFF. The chain links TRBV5-1 to TRBJ2-2; 11 positions match TRBD1. The germline CDR1 and CDR2 sequences are SGHRS and YFSETQ. The ends lost 4 bases at V and 4 bases at J; junction bases unmatched: 6. The CDR3 is 16 amino acids. Full variable domain (outside the CDR3, taken from reference TRBV5-1 and TRBJ2-2): KAGVTQTPRYLIKTRGQQVTLSCSPISGHRSVSWYQQTPGQGLQFLFEYFSETQRNKGNFPGRFSGRQFSNSRSEMNVSTLELGDSALYLCASSLGQGAVTGELFFGEGSRLTVL.

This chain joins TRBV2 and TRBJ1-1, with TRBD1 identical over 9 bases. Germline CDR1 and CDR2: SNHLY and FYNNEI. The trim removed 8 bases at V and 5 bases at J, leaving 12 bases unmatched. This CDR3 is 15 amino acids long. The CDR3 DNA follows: TGTGCCAGCGGTCGGGACAGGGCAGGTTGGACTGAAGCTTTCTTT. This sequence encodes CASGRDRAGWTEAFF.

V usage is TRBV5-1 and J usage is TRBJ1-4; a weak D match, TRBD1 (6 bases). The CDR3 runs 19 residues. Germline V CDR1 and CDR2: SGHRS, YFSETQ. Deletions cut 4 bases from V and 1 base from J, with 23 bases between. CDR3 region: CASSRGGQSLFGTNEKLFF. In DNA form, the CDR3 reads TGCGCCAGCAGCCGAGGGGGACAAAGCCTGTTTGGAACTAATGAAAAACTGTTTTTT.

The CDR3 coding sequence is TGTGCCAGCAGGCCACGACAGGGGAACCAGCCCCAGCATTTT. Its translation: CASRPRQGNQPQHF. The V and J genes are TRBV6-5 and TRBJ1-5; the match to TRBD1 covers 8 bases. The germline V gene encodes CDR1 MNHEY and CDR2 SVGAGI. This CDR3 has 14 residues. The V gene end was trimmed by 6 bases and the J gene end by 7 bases; junction bases not matched to a gene: 8.

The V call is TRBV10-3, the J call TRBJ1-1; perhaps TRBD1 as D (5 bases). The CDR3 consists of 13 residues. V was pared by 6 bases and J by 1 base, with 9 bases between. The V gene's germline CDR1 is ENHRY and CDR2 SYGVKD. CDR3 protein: CAIRTQANTEAFF. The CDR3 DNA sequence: TGTGCCATCAGGACACAGGCGAACACTGAAGCTTTCTTT.

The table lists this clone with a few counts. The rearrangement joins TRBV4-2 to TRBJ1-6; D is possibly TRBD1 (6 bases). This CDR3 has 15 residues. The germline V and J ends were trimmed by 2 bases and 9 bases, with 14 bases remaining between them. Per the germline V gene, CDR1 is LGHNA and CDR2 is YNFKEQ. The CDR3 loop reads CASSQTGNQASPLHF. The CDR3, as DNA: TGTGCCAGCAGCCAAACAGGGAACCAAGCTTCACCCCTCCACTTT.

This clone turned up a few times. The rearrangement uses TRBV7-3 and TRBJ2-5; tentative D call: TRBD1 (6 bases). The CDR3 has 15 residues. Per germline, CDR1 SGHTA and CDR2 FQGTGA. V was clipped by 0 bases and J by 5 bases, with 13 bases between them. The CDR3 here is CASSLTNTGSETQYF. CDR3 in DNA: TGTGCCAGCAGCTTAACAAACACAGGGTCCGAGACCCAGTACTTC.

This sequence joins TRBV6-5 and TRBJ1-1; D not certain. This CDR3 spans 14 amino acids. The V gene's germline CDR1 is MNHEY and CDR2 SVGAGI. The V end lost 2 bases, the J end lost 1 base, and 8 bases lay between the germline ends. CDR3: CASSYLEPNTEAFF. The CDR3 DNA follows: TGTGCCAGCAGTTACCTTGAGCCGAACACTGAAGCTTTCTTT.

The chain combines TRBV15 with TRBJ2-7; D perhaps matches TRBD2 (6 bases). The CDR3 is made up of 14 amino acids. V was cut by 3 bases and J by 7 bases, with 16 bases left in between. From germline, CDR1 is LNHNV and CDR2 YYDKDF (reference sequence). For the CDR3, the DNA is TGTGCCACCAGCAGTTATAGCGGACCTCCGGAGCAGTACTTC. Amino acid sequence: CATSSYSGPPEQYF.